This TCR beta chain came from a study of blood T cell repertoires in COVID-19. Clones were read by immunoSEQ multiplex PCR, and TCRdb kept only the in-frame ones, dropping some. The data hold about 80,000 clones, with over 75% observed a single time. Germline lookup yields CDR1 KGHSH and CDR2 LQKENI. This CDR3 spans 13 amino acids. The V and J ends lost 6 bases and 4 bases respectively, with 12 bases between them. The sequencing sample was made of peripheral blood. The sequence derives from a man older than 75 with acute or convalescent COVID-19. The chain is built from TRBV18 and TRBJ1-1; D unresolved. The chain's CDR3 is CASSPDRVTEAFF. The CDR3 coding sequence is TGTGCCAGCTCTCCCGATCGGGTCACTGAAGCTTTCTTT.